The 16 T cell receptor beta chains given below trace back to one sample, sequenced in a study of shared clonotypes between healthy human individuals. Assay used: immunoSEQ multiplex PCR; TCRdb lists only in-frame clones, some missing. The sample carries over 1.4 million clones, 96% recorded once. The sequenced sample was naive CD4+ T cells sorted from blood. Noted subset: CD45RA+ positively selected. These receptors originate from a man aged 25 to 45 in good health.

The chain has TRBV27 and TRBJ2-3; 7 bases match TRBD1. Germline CDR1 reads MNHEY; CDR2 reads SMNVEV (reference sequence). This CDR3 has 18 residues. Germline trimming cut 2 bases from V and 4 bases from J; bases unmatched to any gene: 15. The CDR3 DNA reads TGTGCCAGCAGTTTAAAGGGGACAGTGCTAATGGTCCCAGATACGCAGTATTTT. Its translation: CASSLKGTVLMVPDTQYF.

The genes are TRBV18 and TRBJ2-5, with D unclear. Germline values: CDR1 KGHSH, CDR2 LQKENI. The CDR3 contains 14 residues. The V end was cut by 0 bases, the J end by 3 bases, with 8 bases between. The CDR3 DNA reads TGTGCCAGCTCACCACCGGGATCGAAAGAGACCCAGTACTTC. Translation gives CASSPPGSKETQYF. The full variable domain, completed using reference TRBV18 and TRBJ2-5, is NAGVMQNPRHLVRRRGQEARLRCSPMKGHSHVYWYRQLPEEGLKFMVYLQKENIIDESGMPKERFSAEFPKEGPSILRIQQVVRGDSAAYFCASSPPGSKETQYFGPGTRLLVL.

This chain links TRBV7-8 with TRBJ2-3; D possibly matches TRBD1 or TRBD2 (5 bases each). V gave up 5 bases and J gave up 2 bases, with 11 bases separating them. Germline V gene sequence: CDR1 SGHVS, CDR2 FQNEAQ. The CDR3 contains 14 residues. The CDR3 bases are TGTGCCAGCAGCCTTAGGGACCTCACAGATACGCAGTATTTT. It yields the protein CASSLRDLTDTQYF.

The chain is built from TRBV19 and TRBJ2-3; 8 bases map to TRBD1. J lost 1 base, V lost 9 bases, and 9 bases had no gene match. Germline CDR1 LNHDA, CDR2 SQIVND (reference sequence). The CDR3 has 15 residues. Here the CDR3 reads CASRDRGSRTDTQYF. The DNA for the CDR3 is TGTGCCAGCCGAGACAGGGGATCTCGCACAGATACGCAGTATTTT.

The chain carries TRBV10-3 and TRBJ2-2; perhaps TRBD2 as D (5 bases). The germline V gene encodes CDR1 ENHRY and CDR2 SYGVKD. Trimming took 10 bases from V and 1 from J, leaving 10 bases between them. The CDR3 covers 13 residues. This CDR3 reads CATRRENTGELFF. The CDR3 DNA follows: TGTGCCACCAGACGGGAGAACACCGGGGAGCTGTTTTTT.

The genes are TRBV5-6 and TRBJ2-2, with D uncertain. This CDR3 has 15 amino acids. Trimming shortened V by 2 bases and J by 1 base, and 9 bases separated the two germline ends. In germline, CDR1 is SGHDT, CDR2 YYEEEE. In DNA form, the CDR3 reads TGTGCCAGCAGCTTATTTGCAGGGAACACCGGGGAGCTGTTTTTT. Its protein product is CASSLFAGNTGELFF.

This chain connects TRBV28 to TRBJ1-2; 7 bases match TRBD1. CDR1 MDHEN and CDR2 SYDVKM come from the germline V gene. The CDR3 loop spans 15 amino acids. After removal of 6 bases from V and 6 bases from J, the junction contained 13 bases not matched to a gene. The CDR3 DNA sequence: TGTGCCAGCAGCCTAATCTCGAAGGGGGCTCATGGCTACACCTTC. Protein sequence: CASSLISKGAHGYTF.

This sequence joins TRBV5-1 and TRBJ2-1, with 9 bases lining up with TRBD2. The CDR3 runs 15 residues. With 4 bases clipped from V and 5 bases from J, the junction kept 7 bases outside the gene matches. The V gene's germline CDR1 is SGHRS and CDR2 YFSETQ. The CDR3 loop is CASSNIAGANNEQFF. The CDR3 region has the DNA TGCGCCAGCAGCAATATAGCGGGAGCAAACAATGAGCAGTTCTTC.

The gene calls are TRBV19 and TRBJ2-7; TRBD2 aligns across 10 bases. The CDR3 contains 17 residues. CDR1 is LNHDA, CDR2 SQIVND, per germline (reference sequence). The junction had 17 bases not matched to a gene; V was cut back by 9 bases and J by 3 bases. The CDR3, as DNA: TGTGCCAGCAGAGCGGGAGGGCCCCCCTTCAGGTACTACGAGCAGTACTTC. Encoded protein: CASRAGGPPFRYYEQYF. Using reference TRBV19 and TRBJ2-7 for the parts outside the CDR3, the full variable domain is DGGITQSPKYLFRKEGQNVTLSCEQNLNHDAMYWYRQDPGQGLRLIYYSQIVNDFQKGDIAEGYSVSREKKESFPLTVTSAQKNPTAFYLCASRAGGPPFRYYEQYFGPGTRLTVT.

The chain uses TRBV27 and TRBJ2-1, with TRBD1 as a possible D gene (6 bases). V was shortened by 7 bases and J by 2 bases, with 6 bases between the two germline ends. The CDR3 length is 12 residues. CDR1 is MNHEY, CDR2 SMNVEV, per germline (reference sequence). The DNA for the CDR3 is TGTGCCAGCACAGGGGCCTACAATGAGCAGTTCTTC. It codes for CASTGAYNEQFF.

This clone appeared a few times. This sequence joins TRBV12-5 and TRBJ1-2; unclear D gene. With 6 bases removed from V and 8 bases from J, the gap between germline ends came to 13 bases. There are 12 residues in the CDR3. Germline V gives CDR1 LGHNT, CDR2 FRNRAP. CDR3 residues: CASGNRQEGYTF. The CDR3 DNA reads TGTGCTAGTGGGAACAGACAAGAGGGCTACACCTTC.

This clone showed up just a few times. The rearrangement links TRBV5-1 to TRBJ2-7; 8 bases are a match to TRBD1. The germline CDR1 and CDR2 sequences are SGHRS and YFSETQ. The trim removed 4 bases at V and 5 bases at J, leaving 8 bases unmatched. The CDR3 loop spans 14 amino acids. CDR3 bases: TGCGCCAGCAGCCCCTGGGCAGGGGGCGACGAGCAGTACTTC. This sequence encodes CASSPWAGGDEQYF.

The CDR3, as DNA: TGTGCCAGCAGTTACCGGGACAGGGGATCCGAAGCTTTCTTT. Translation: CASSYRDRGSEAFF. The V gene is TRBV5-8, the J gene TRBJ1-1; TRBD1 matches at 10 bases. The V gene end was trimmed by 5 bases and the J gene end by 8 bases; junction bases not matched to a gene: 9. CDR1 is SGHTS, CDR2 YDEGEE, per germline. This CDR3 is 14 amino acids long.

This chain connects TRBV5-6 to TRBJ2-7; tentative D call: TRBD2 (6 bases). V was cut by 0 bases and J by 2 bases, with 12 bases left in between. Germline V CDR1 and CDR2: SGHDT, YYEEEE. The CDR3 is 15 amino acids. CDR3 sequence (DNA): TGTGCCAGCAGCTTGGTGGGTAGCGGAGCCTACGAGCAGTACTTC. This encodes CASSLVGSGAYEQYF. Based on the CDR3 plus reference TRBV5-6 and TRBJ2-7, the full variable domain is DAGVTQSPTHLIKTRGQQVTLRCSPKSGHDTVSWYQQALGQGPQFIFQYYEEEERQRGNFPDRFSGHQFPNYSSELNVNALLLGDSALYLCASSLVGSGAYEQYFGPGTRLTVT.

This clone was seen just once. The sample has other DNA sequences that encode this CDR3 too. The chain employs TRBV18 and TRBJ2-5; 11 nucleotides align to TRBD2. V was clipped by 3 bases and J by 0 bases; unmatched bases: 3. The CDR3 has 16 residues. CDR1 is KGHSH and CDR2 is LQKENI in the germline V gene. DNA for the CDR3: TGTGCCAGCTCACCGACTAGCGGGGCATACCAAGAGACCCAGTACTTC. This sequence encodes CASSPTSGAYQETQYF. The variable domain in full, with the rest retrieved from reference TRBV18 and TRBJ2-5, is NAGVMQNPRHLVRRRGQEARLRCSPMKGHSHVYWYRQLPEEGLKFMVYLQKENIIDESGMPKERFSAEFPKEGPSILRIQQVVRGDSAAYFCASSPTSGAYQETQYFGPGTRLLVL.

The chain uses TRBV11-2 and TRBJ2-1; possibly TRBD2 for D (5 bases). The V and J ends lost 3 bases and 7 bases respectively, with 10 bases between them. Germline V lookup: CDR1 SGHAT, CDR2 FQNNGV. CDR3 size: 13 residues. CDR3 protein: CASSLGAANEQFF. The CDR3 DNA is TGTGCCAGCAGCTTGGGAGCTGCGAATGAGCAGTTCTTC.